This passage covers 12 T cell receptor beta chains from one sample sequenced in a study of blood T cell repertoires in COVID-19. Assay: immunoSEQ multiplex PCR; the TCRdb copy retains only in-frame clones and omits some. The sample yields around 80,000 clones, roughly 78% seen once. The sample was peripheral blood. The receptors derive from a woman between 65 and 79 years old with acute or convalescent COVID-19.

J is TRBJ2-1 and V is TRBV13; no clear D. Between the trimmed V and J ends, which lost 5 bases and 4 bases, there was a span of 15 bases. Germline V gene sequence: CDR1 PRHDT, CDR2 FYEKMQ (reference sequence). The CDR3 runs to 15 residues. CDR3 nucleotides: TGTGCCAGCAGCGCTCAGACCTTCGGGTACAATGAGCAGTTCTTC. It specifies CASSAQTFGYNEQFF.

This chain uses TRBV3-1 (or the pseudogene TRBV3-2) with TRBJ1-4; D not resolved. Trimming removed 1 base at V and 10 bases at J, with 10 bases between. The germline gives CDR1 LGHDT, CDR2 YNNKEL (reference sequence). CDR3 size: 13 residues. DNA for the CDR3: TGTGCCAGCAGCCAAGGGAGGGTAGGAAAACTGTTTTTT. It codes for CASSQGRVGKLFF.

The rearrangement uses TRBV15 and TRBJ1-1; D is ambiguous. The CDR3 is made up of 15 amino acids. V lost 0 bases to trimming and J lost 11 bases, with 19 bases between them. Germline values: CDR1 LNHNV, CDR2 YYDKDF (reference sequence). CDR3 coding DNA: TGTGCCACCAGCAGAGATCGGGGAGTAAATCGTCGGGCTTTCTTT. This gives the protein CATSRDRGVNRRAFF.

This sequence joins TRBV7-9 and TRBJ1-3, with a tentative D call TRBD1 (5 bases). This CDR3 region has 15 residues. The V gene lost 1 base and the J gene lost 2 bases, with 9 bases spanning the gap. CDR1 SEHNR and CDR2 FQNEAQ come from the germline V gene (reference sequence). In nucleotides, the CDR3 is TGTGCCAGCAGCTTAGGCAGGGTGACTGGAAACACCATATATTTT. Its translation: CASSLGRVTGNTIYF.

The CDR3 region has the DNA TGTGCCAGCAAGGGACAGGACCAAGAGACCCAGTACTTC. Protein: CASKGQDQETQYF. The chain is built from TRBV27 and TRBJ2-5; 8 nucleotides align to TRBD1. With 7 bases clipped from V and 0 bases from J, the junction kept 1 base outside the gene matches. Germline loops: CDR1 MNHEY, CDR2 SMNVEV (reference sequence). CDR3 size: 13 residues.

The chain joins TRBV5-4 to TRBJ2-5; 8 nucleotides align to TRBD2. The CDR3 has 16 residues. J lost 2 bases, V lost 0 bases, and 6 bases had no gene match. Germline-derived CDR1 and CDR2 are SGHNT and YYREEE (reference sequence). DNA for the CDR3: TGTGCCAGCAGCTTGGTAGAGACTAGCGAACAAGAGACCCAGTACTTC. Its protein is CASSLVETSEQETQYF.

The chain is built from TRBV3-1 (or the pseudogene TRBV3-2) and TRBJ1-1; a possible D gene is TRBD1 (6 bases). The V gene's germline CDR1 is LGHDT and CDR2 YNNKEL (reference sequence). This CDR3 spans 15 amino acids. Trimming removed 6 bases at V and 0 bases at J, with 14 bases between. The CDR3, as DNA: TGTGCCAGCAGGCTCTTACAGGGATTGAACACTGAAGCTTTCTTT. This encodes CASRLLQGLNTEAFF.

The J gene is TRBJ1-6, the V gene TRBV6-2 or TRBV6-3; tentative D call: TRBD1 (6 bases). Trimming stripped 0 bases from V and 9 bases from J, with 12 bases between. Germline CDR1 MNHEY, CDR2 SVGEGT. The CDR3 has 15 amino acids. The CDR3 nucleotides read TGTGCCAGCAGTTACTCTCGGCAGGGGAGTTCACCCCTCCACTTT. Translating it yields CASSYSRQGSSPLHF.

The chain employs TRBV4-3 and TRBJ1-5; a possible D gene is TRBD1 (5 bases). V lost 0 bases, J lost 7 bases, and 13 bases lay in between. The CDR3 extends over 15 amino acids. Germline V gives CDR1 LGHNA, CDR2 YSLEER. The CDR3 region is CASSQDYRGKQPQHF. The DNA for the CDR3 is TGCGCCAGCAGCCAAGATTATAGGGGAAAACAGCCCCAGCATTTT.

The J gene is TRBJ1-2, the V gene TRBV25-1; D possibly corresponds to TRBD1 (5 bases). V gave up 1 base and J gave up 0 bases, with 12 bases separating them. Per the germline V gene, CDR1 is MGHDK and CDR2 is SYGVNS. The CDR3 runs 16 residues. This chain's CDR3 is CASSESREGPNYGYTF. CDR3 nucleotide sequence: TGTGCCAGCAGTGAATCCAGGGAGGGTCCTAACTATGGCTACACCTTC.

V usage is TRBV5-4 and J usage is TRBJ1-1; 8 positions match TRBD1. CDR3 length: 18 residues. V trimming: 4 bases; J trimming: 0 bases; junction bases outside the gene matches: 14. Germline V gives CDR1 SGHNT, CDR2 YYREEE (reference sequence). The CDR3 loop reads CASSDRDRTLIMNTEAFF. CDR3 DNA: TGTGCCAGCAGCGACCGGGACAGGACGCTTATAATGAACACTGAAGCTTTCTTT.

This rearrangement joins TRBV19 to TRBJ2-1; tentative D call: TRBD1 (7 bases). V was pared by 5 bases and J by 7 bases, with 18 bases between. CDR3 length equals 15 residues. CDR1 and CDR2 (germline): LNHDA, SQIVND (reference sequence). The CDR3 coding sequence is TGTGCCAGTAGTCCACGACAGGGAGGTCAAAATGAGCAGTTCTTC. Translation: CASSPRQGGQNEQFF.